The rows below give T cell receptor beta chains drawn from one sample of a study of cytomegalovirus exposure and HLA in healthy donors. Some clones are missing from TCRdb's copy, which holds only in-frame ones; the method was immunoSEQ multiplex PCR. Of 120,000 or so clones listed, under 85% are singletons. Input material: PBMCs. These receptors all come from a woman aged 45-59 years in good health and CMV-seropositive. Both conserved end residues are part of each CDR3. The D gene is left open where the match is weak. Some rows have no size entry. The others give once, few or many, or a class for an expanded clone.

j_call	clone_size	d_call	v_call	cdr3_aa	cdr3_nt
TRBJ2-5	few	-	TRBV30	CAWSWQAETQYF	TGTGCCTGGAGTTGGCAGGCAGAGACCCAGTACTTC
TRBJ2-1	few	TRBD2	TRBV6-4	CASSASGGSNNEQFF	TGTGCCAGCAGCGCCAGCGGGGGCTCCAACAATGAGCAGTTCTTC
TRBJ1-1	-	TRBD1	TRBV30	CAWTQDRLNTEAFF	TGTGCCTGGACGCAGGACAGGCTGAACACTGAAGCTTTCTTT
TRBJ2-3	-	TRBD1	TRBV5-1	CASSSQTGGRDTQYF	TGCGCCAGCAGCTCCCAGACAGGGGGGAGAGATACGCAGTATTTT
TRBJ2-7	-	-	TRBV27	CASSLQAYSYEQYF	TGTGCCAGCAGTTTGCAGGCTTACTCCTACGAGCAGTACTTC
TRBJ1-1	few	-	TRBV2	CASSDQDSYTEAFF	TGTGCCAGCAGTGACCAGGACAGTTACACTGAAGCTTTCTTT
TRBJ2-2	-	-	TRBV6-6	CASSPGQFRAGELFF	TGTGCCAGCAGCCCTGGACAATTCAGGGCCGGGGAGCTGTTTTTT
TRBJ2-3	few	-	TRBV6-5	CASSYSGLATDTQYF	TGTGCCAGCAGTTATTCGGGCTTAGCGACAGATACGCAGTATTTT
TRBJ1-4	few	-	TRBV4-2	CASSQGASEKLFF	TGTGCCAGCAGCCAGGGAGCCAGTGAAAAACTGTTTTTT
TRBJ1-2	-	-	TRBV4-2	CASSQATQGSYTF	TGTGCCAGCAGCCAAGCAACTCAGGGAAGCTACACCTTC
TRBJ1-1	-	-	TRBV6-6	CASSRRSEAFF	TGTGCCAGCAGTCGAAGGAGTGAAGCTTTCTTT
TRBJ2-5	few	-	TRBV5-6	CASSLPGHLQETQYF	TGTGCCAGCAGCTTGCCGGGACACCTCCAAGAGACCCAGTACTTC
TRBJ2-2	-	-	TRBV5-1	CASSLGGRHGELFF	TGCGCCAGCAGCTTGGGAGGCCGGCACGGGGAGCTGTTTTTT